This TCR beta chain was retrieved from a study of blood T cell repertoires in COVID-19. Deletions cut 4 bases from V and 5 bases from J, with 16 bases between. Germline values: CDR1 SGHTA, CDR2 FQGNSA. The CDR3 is 15 residues long. The data were produced by immunoSEQ multiplex PCR, yet TCRdb's version contains in-frame clones alone and is incomplete. The table records about 210,000 clones, approximately 80% of them present only once. Sequencing was done on a sample of peripheral blood. The chain recombines TRBV7-2 with TRBJ2-3, with D tentatively TRBD1 (6 bases). This receptor was identified in a human donor in a cohort sampled during active COVID-19. This chain's CDR3 is CTSSSRGFMGDTQYF. The CDR3 DNA reads TGTACCAGCAGCTCCAGGGGTTTTATGGGAGATACGCAGTATTTT.